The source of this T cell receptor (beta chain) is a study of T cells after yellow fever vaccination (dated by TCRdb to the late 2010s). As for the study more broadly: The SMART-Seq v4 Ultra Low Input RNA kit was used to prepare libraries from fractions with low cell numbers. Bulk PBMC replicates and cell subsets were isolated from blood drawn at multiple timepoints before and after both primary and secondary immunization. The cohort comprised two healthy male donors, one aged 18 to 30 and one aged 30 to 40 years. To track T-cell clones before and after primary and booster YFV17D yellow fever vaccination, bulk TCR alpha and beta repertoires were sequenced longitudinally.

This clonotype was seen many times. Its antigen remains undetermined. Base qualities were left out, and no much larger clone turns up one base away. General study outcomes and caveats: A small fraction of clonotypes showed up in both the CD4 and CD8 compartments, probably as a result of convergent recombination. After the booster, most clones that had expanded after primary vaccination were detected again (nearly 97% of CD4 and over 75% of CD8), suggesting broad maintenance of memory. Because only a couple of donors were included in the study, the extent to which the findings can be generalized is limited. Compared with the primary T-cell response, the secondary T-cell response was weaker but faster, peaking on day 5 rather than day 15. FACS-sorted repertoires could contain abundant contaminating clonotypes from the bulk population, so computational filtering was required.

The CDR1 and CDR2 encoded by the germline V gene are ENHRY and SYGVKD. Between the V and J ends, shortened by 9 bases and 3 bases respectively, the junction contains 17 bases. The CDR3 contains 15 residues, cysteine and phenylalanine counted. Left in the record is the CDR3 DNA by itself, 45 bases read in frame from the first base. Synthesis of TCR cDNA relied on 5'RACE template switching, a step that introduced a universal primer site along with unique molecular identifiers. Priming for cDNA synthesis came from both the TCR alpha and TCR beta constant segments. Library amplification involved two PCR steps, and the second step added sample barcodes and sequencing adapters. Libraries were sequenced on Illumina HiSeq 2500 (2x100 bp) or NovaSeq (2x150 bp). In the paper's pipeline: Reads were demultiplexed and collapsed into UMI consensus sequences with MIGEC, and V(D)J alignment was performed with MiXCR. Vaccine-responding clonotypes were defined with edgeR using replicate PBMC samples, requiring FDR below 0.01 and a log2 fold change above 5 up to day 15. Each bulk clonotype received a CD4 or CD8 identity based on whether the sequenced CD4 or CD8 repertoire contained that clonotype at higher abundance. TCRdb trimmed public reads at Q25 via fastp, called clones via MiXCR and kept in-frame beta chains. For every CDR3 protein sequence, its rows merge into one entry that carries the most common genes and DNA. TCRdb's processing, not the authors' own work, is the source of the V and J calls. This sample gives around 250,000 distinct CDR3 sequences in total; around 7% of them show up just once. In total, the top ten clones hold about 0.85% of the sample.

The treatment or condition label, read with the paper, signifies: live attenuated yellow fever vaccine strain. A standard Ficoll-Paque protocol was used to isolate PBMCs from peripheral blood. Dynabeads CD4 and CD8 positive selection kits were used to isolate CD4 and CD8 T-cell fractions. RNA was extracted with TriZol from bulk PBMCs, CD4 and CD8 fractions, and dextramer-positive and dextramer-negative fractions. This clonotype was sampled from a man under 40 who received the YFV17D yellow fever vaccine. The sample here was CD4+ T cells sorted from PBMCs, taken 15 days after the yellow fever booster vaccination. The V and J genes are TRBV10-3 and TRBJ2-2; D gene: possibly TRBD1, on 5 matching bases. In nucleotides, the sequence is TGTGCCATTGCTGGGGCACCGGCCGACACCGGGGAGCTGTTTTTT. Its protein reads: CAIAGAPADTGELFF.